The rows below give T cell receptor beta chains drawn from one sample of a study of blood T cells in healthy people across ages. MiXCR was run by TCRdb on the 5' RACE reads, yielding one entry per CDR3 protein. Of 1.5 million to 2 million distinct CDR3 sequences in the sample, about 28% were seen once. The sample taken for sequencing was blood. The receptor source for this set is a woman aged 25 to 39 in good health. Each CDR3 is given with its conserved first and last residue. Fields, in order: V gene, clone size, D gene, J gene, CDR3 DNA, CDR3 protein. The D gene is left open where the match is weak. Clone size is not always given. Where it is, it says once, few, many or a class for expanded clones.

V gene: TRBV5-6
clone size: .
D gene: TRBD2
J gene: TRBJ2-1
CDR3 DNA: TGTGCCAGCAGGTGGACTAGCGGGACCAATGAGCAGTGCTTC
CDR3 protein: CASRWTSGTNEQCF

V gene: TRBV15
clone size: few
D gene: TRBD1
J gene: TRBJ1-2
CDR3 DNA: TGTGCCACCAGCCGTACTAGGACAGGGGCGCGGGAGGGCTACACCTTC
CDR3 protein: CATSRTRTGAREGYTF

V gene: TRBV6-2/TRBV6-3
clone size: .
D gene: TRBD1
J gene: TRBJ1-1
CDR3 DNA: TGTGCCAGCAGATCCCCGGGACAGGGGGTAGGGACTGAAGCTTTCTTT
CDR3 protein: CASRSPGQGVGTEAFF

V gene: TRBV7-9
clone size: .
D gene: .
J gene: TRBJ1-2
CDR3 DNA: TGTGCCAGCAGCTACCGGGACATTGGCTACACCTTC
CDR3 protein: CASSYRDIGYTF

V gene: TRBV7-2
clone size: many
D gene: .
J gene: TRBJ1-1
CDR3 DNA: TGTGCCAGCAGCCAACAGGGACGGAACACTGAAGCTTTCTTT
CDR3 protein: CASSQQGRNTEAFF

V gene: TRBV5-1
clone size: .
D gene: .
J gene: TRBJ2-2
CDR3 DNA: TGCGCCAGCAGCTTGGAGGCGGGGATCACCGGGGAGCTGTTTTTT
CDR3 protein: CASSLEAGITGELFF

V gene: TRBV15
clone size: many
D gene: .
J gene: TRBJ2-5
CDR3 DNA: TGTGCCACCAGCGCCCGGGGCGGACAAGAGACCCAGTACTTC
CDR3 protein: CATSARGGQETQYF

V gene: TRBV6-4
clone size: .
D gene: .
J gene: TRBJ1-2
CDR3 DNA: TGTGCCAGCAGTGGAGCCCGGGACCTAAGGAGCTACACCTTC
CDR3 protein: CASSGARDLRSYTF

V gene: TRBV28
clone size: many
D gene: .
J gene: TRBJ2-7
CDR3 DNA: TGTGCCAGCAGTTTTGGGGGACCCCGTTCCGAGCAGTACTTC
CDR3 protein: CASSFGGPRSEQYF

V gene: TRBV4-3
clone size: few
D gene: TRBD2
J gene: TRBJ2-1
CDR3 DNA: TGCGCCAGCAGCCGTACTAGCGGGGCGTTATACAATGAGCAGTTCTTC
CDR3 protein: CASSRTSGALYNEQFF

V gene: TRBV29-1
clone size: .
D gene: TRBD1
J gene: TRBJ1-6
CDR3 DNA: TGCAGCGTTCGGCAGGGGGATTCACCCCTCCACTTT
CDR3 protein: CSVRQGDSPLHF

V gene: TRBV18
clone size: .
D gene: TRBD1
J gene: TRBJ2-1
CDR3 DNA: TGTGCCAGCTCACCACCGACAGGGGGCAAGGATGAGCAGTTCTTC
CDR3 protein: CASSPPTGGKDEQFF

V gene: TRBV20-1
clone size: few
D gene: TRBD1
J gene: TRBJ1-2
CDR3 DNA: TGCAGTGCTAGAGATACAGGGGGCGCGAAATATGGCTACACCTTC
CDR3 protein: CSARDTGGAKYGYTF

V gene: TRBV20-1
clone size: .
D gene: .
J gene: TRBJ2-1
CDR3 DNA: TGCAGTGCTAGAGATTCAGGACAACCAAGGGGCAATGAGCAGTTCTTC
CDR3 protein: CSARDSGQPRGNEQFF

V gene: TRBV6-5
clone size: few
D gene: .
J gene: TRBJ2-3
CDR3 DNA: TGTGCCAGCAGATCTCTTAAGGGGGTGGGCACAGATACGCAGTATTTT
CDR3 protein: CASRSLKGVGTDTQYF

V gene: TRBV9
clone size: many
D gene: .
J gene: TRBJ2-7
CDR3 DNA: TGCGCCAGCAGTGCGGGTGGAGCCTACGAGCAGTACTTC
CDR3 protein: CASSAGGAYEQYF

V gene: TRBV20-1
clone size: .
D gene: .
J gene: TRBJ1-2
CDR3 DNA: TGCAGTGCTAGCGCCCCTCGGAGAGCTAACTATGGCTACACCTTC
CDR3 protein: CSASAPRRANYGYTF

V gene: TRBV12-3/TRBV12-4
clone size: once
D gene: .
J gene: TRBJ1-2
CDR3 DNA: TGTGCCAGCAGTTTCGGGGAGCAGGTAGCCGCTGGCCACACCTTC
CDR3 protein: CASSFGEQVAAGHTF

V gene: TRBV12-3/TRBV12-4
clone size: .
D gene: .
J gene: TRBJ2-3
CDR3 DNA: TGTGCCAGCAGTCCACGTGGGGATACCACAGATACGCAGTATTTT
CDR3 protein: CASSPRGDTTDTQYF

V gene: TRBV7-2
clone size: many
D gene: .
J gene: TRBJ2-3
CDR3 DNA: TGTGCCAGCAGCTTTTGGGGGGACACAGATACGCAGTATTTT
CDR3 protein: CASSFWGDTDTQYF

V gene: TRBV5-1
clone size: few
D gene: .
J gene: TRBJ1-1
CDR3 DNA: TGCGCCAGCAAAGGTGGGGATGGGAACACTGAAGCTTTCTTT
CDR3 protein: CASKGGDGNTEAFF

V gene: TRBV20-1
clone size: few
D gene: TRBD2
J gene: TRBJ2-1
CDR3 DNA: TGCAGTGCTGGCGGGGGGGCAGGCTACAATGAGCAGTTCTTC
CDR3 protein: CSAGGGAGYNEQFF

V gene: TRBV20-1
clone size: .
D gene: TRBD2
J gene: TRBJ2-7
CDR3 DNA: TGCAGTGCTAGTGACCTCGGGACTAGCGGGAGTAGGTACGAGCAGTACTTC
CDR3 protein: CSASDLGTSGSRYEQYF

V gene: TRBV4-1
clone size: once
D gene: .
J gene: TRBJ2-3
CDR3 DNA: TGCGCCAGCAGCCAAGTACAGACTAGCACAGATACGCAGTATTTT
CDR3 protein: CASSQVQTSTDTQYF

V gene: TRBV5-1
clone size: many
D gene: .
J gene: TRBJ2-3
CDR3 DNA: TGCGCCAGCAGCCCATCAACTAGCACAGATACGCAGTATTTT
CDR3 protein: CASSPSTSTDTQYF

V gene: TRBV14
clone size: many
D gene: TRBD1
J gene: TRBJ2-5
CDR3 DNA: TGTGCCAGCAGCCAAGATTGGGGACAGCTAATCCAAGAGACCCAGTACTTC
CDR3 protein: CASSQDWGQLIQETQYF

V gene: TRBV20-1
clone size: few
D gene: .
J gene: TRBJ2-7
CDR3 DNA: TGCAGTGCTCTCGGAGGGGGGTCAGGCTACAATGAGCAGTACTTC
CDR3 protein: CSALGGGSGYNEQYF

V gene: TRBV6-2/TRBV6-3
clone size: .
D gene: TRBD2
J gene: TRBJ2-1
CDR3 DNA: TGTGCCAGCAGCAAACTCTCTATAGCGGGAGGCAATGAGCAGTTCTTC
CDR3 protein: CASSKLSIAGGNEQFF

V gene: TRBV5-1
clone size: .
D gene: TRBD1
J gene: TRBJ2-6
CDR3 DNA: TGCGCCAGCAGACCGCCGGGACAGAGGGCTGGGGCCAACGTCCTGACTTTC
CDR3 protein: CASRPPGQRAGANVLTF

V gene: TRBV7-2
clone size: many
D gene: TRBD2
J gene: TRBJ2-1
CDR3 DNA: TGTGCCAGCAGCTTAACTAGCGGGGGCCGAAGTTTCGGCAATGAGCAGTTCTTC
CDR3 protein: CASSLTSGGRSFGNEQFF

V gene: TRBV5-6
clone size: few
D gene: .
J gene: TRBJ2-4
CDR3 DNA: TGTGCCAGCAGCTTTAAACCTCTAGGCATTCAGTACTTC
CDR3 protein: CASSFKPLGIQYF

V gene: TRBV3-1
clone size: few
D gene: TRBD1
J gene: TRBJ2-1
CDR3 DNA: TGTGCCACTAGGACAGGGGGCCACAATGAGCAGTTCTTC
CDR3 protein: CATRTGGHNEQFF

V gene: TRBV6-2/TRBV6-3
clone size: .
D gene: .
J gene: TRBJ1-1
CDR3 DNA: TGTGCCAGCAGTTACCGACCTCAGGCCATAGTTAACACTGAAGCTTTCTTT
CDR3 protein: CASSYRPQAIVNTEAFF

V gene: TRBV7-9
clone size: .
D gene: .
J gene: TRBJ2-5
CDR3 DNA: TGTGCCAGCAGCGCGACGGAACCACAAGAGACCCAGTACTTC
CDR3 protein: CASSATEPQETQYF

V gene: TRBV10-3
clone size: .
D gene: .
J gene: TRBJ2-1
CDR3 DNA: TGTGCACATAGCAAGGACTCCCTCATTCCCTACAATGGGCAGTTCTTC
CDR3 protein: CAHSKDSLIPYNGQFF